Presented here are 22 T cell receptor beta chains from one specimen sequenced in a study of T cell responses to AZD1222 COVID-19 vaccine. The method was immunoSEQ multiplex PCR; TCRdb's version includes in-frame clones alone and lacks a portion of them. The sample includes approximately 120,000 clones, 87% of them seen just once. The sample was peripheral blood, taken 28 days after the second AZD1222 dose. These receptor sequences come from an adult who received the AZD1222 COVID-19 vaccine.

V gene TRBV5-6 combines with J gene TRBJ2-2; tentative D call: TRBD2 (6 bases). Germline V gene lookup returns CDR1 SGHDT and CDR2 YYEEEE. The V end lost 6 bases, the J end lost 4 bases, and 19 bases lay between the germline ends. This CDR3 has 16 residues. CDR3 sequence (DNA): TGTGCCAGCAAAAAGGAGGGCCTGGGGTTCACCGGGGAGCTGTTTTTT. It codes for CASKKEGLGFTGELFF.

The V call is TRBV6-2 or TRBV6-3, the J call TRBJ2-5; D is ambiguous. CDR1 and CDR2 (germline): MNHEY, SVGEGT. This CDR3 comprises 13 residues. With 4 bases removed from V and 4 bases from J, the gap between germline ends came to 10 bases. The CDR3 loop reads CASSSGSIETQYF. CDR3 coding DNA: TGTGCCAGCAGTTCGGGTAGTATAGAGACCCAGTACTTC.

The genes are TRBV7-9 and TRBJ2-7; D uncertain. Deletions cut 7 bases from V and 3 bases from J, with 13 bases between. CDR3 length: 13 residues. CDR1 is SEHNR, CDR2 FQNEAQ, per germline (reference sequence). DNA for the CDR3: TGTGCCAGCACCTCCCGGATTGACTACGAGCAGTACTTC. Translated, it gives CASTSRIDYEQYF.

The chain employs TRBV29-1 and TRBJ1-1, with D possibly TRBD1 on 5 matching bases. The germline V gene encodes CDR1 SQVTM and CDR2 ANQGSEA. The CDR3 totals 14 residues. The V end was cut by 7 bases, the J end by 4 bases, with 19 bases between. The CDR3 DNA is TGCAGCGCAGCTCCGGGACGGGTTGGCACTGAAGCTTTCTTT. As protein: CSAAPGRVGTEAFF.

This clone was picked up a small number of times. The chain is built from TRBV4-2 and TRBJ1-4; 12 positions agree with TRBD1. Germline V gives CDR1 LGHNA, CDR2 YNFKEQ. This CDR3 is 16 amino acids long. Germline trimming cut 0 bases from V and 8 bases from J; bases unmatched to any gene: 4. The CDR3 loop is CASSQDGGTGGEKLFF. The CDR3, as DNA: TGTGCCAGCAGCCAAGATGGGGGGACAGGGGGCGAAAAACTGTTTTTT.

This clone was found a few times. This chain links TRBV19 with TRBJ1-1; TRBD1 agrees at 9 bases. CDR1 is LNHDA and CDR2 is SQIVND in the germline V gene (reference sequence). J gave up 4 bases and V 5 bases, and 8 bases lay outside the gene matches. This CDR3 is built from 15 residues. CDR3 DNA: TGTGCCAGTAGTGCTCTGACAGGGGGTGGCACTGAAGCTTTCTTT. It specifies CASSALTGGGTEAFF.

CDR3 sequence (DNA): TGTGCCAGCAGCCAACAGAAGAACACTGAAGCTTTCTTT. Its translation is CASSQQKNTEAFF. The J gene is TRBJ1-1, the V gene TRBV7-3; unclear D gene. Germline loops: CDR1 SGHTA, CDR2 FQGTGA. CDR3 length: 13 amino acids. V lost 5 bases and J 1 base, leaving 8 bases between the germline ends. Together with reference TRBV7-3 and TRBJ1-1, the CDR3 gives the full variable domain: GAGVSQTPSNKVTEKGKYVELRCDPISGHTALYWYRQSLGQGPEFLIYFQGTGAADDSGLPNDRFFAVRPEGSVSTLKIQRTERGDSAVYLCASSQQKNTEAFFGQGTRLTVV.

This chain joins TRBV7-2 and TRBJ2-1; 7 nucleotides agree with TRBD1. V lost 5 bases to trimming and J lost 3 bases; unmatched junction nucleotides: 13. This CDR3 has 17 residues. The germline CDR1 and CDR2 sequences are SGHTA and FQGNSA. The CDR3 loop is CASSQQTGLLGYNEQFF. In DNA, the CDR3 is TGTGCCAGCAGCCAACAGACAGGGTTGTTAGGCTACAATGAGCAGTTCTTC.

The chain is built from TRBV9 and TRBJ2-3; D is tentatively TRBD1 or TRBD2 (6 bases each). This CDR3 spans 15 amino acids. V lost 4 bases, J lost 2 bases, and 14 bases lay in between. Germline values: CDR1 SGDLS, CDR2 YYNGEE. Written as DNA, the CDR3 is TGTGCCAGCAGCCAAGGGCCGGGGGCCACAGATACGCAGTATTTT. Translation: CASSQGPGATDTQYF.

The chain couples TRBV9 to TRBJ1-5; D gene ambiguous. Between the trimmed V and J ends, which lost 4 bases and 3 bases, there was a span of 11 bases. Germline CDR1 is SGDLS and CDR2 is YYNGEE. This CDR3 comprises 14 residues. CDR3 loop: CASSPGVPNQPQHF. DNA for the CDR3: TGTGCCAGCAGCCCGGGAGTACCCAATCAGCCCCAGCATTTT.

To note about this clone: A much larger clonotype is one base distant, so this may be a read error. The chain carries TRBV12-3 or TRBV12-4 and TRBJ2-7; D gene uncertain. The CDR3 contains 11 residues. Trimming removed 5 bases from V and 2 bases from J, with 4 bases in between. CDR3 nucleotides: TGTGCCAGCAGTACCCCCTACGAGCAGTACTTC. Protein: CASSTPYEQYF.

V is TRBV6-1 and J is TRBJ1-6; TRBD1 agrees at 7 bases. The CDR3 loop spans 19 amino acids. V shed 4 bases, J shed 7 bases, and the junction held 19 bases outside the gene matches. CDR1 and CDR2 (germline): MNHNS, SASEGT. The CDR3 region has the DNA TGTGCCAGCAGTGCGGACAGGCCTGGCCTCAGTGCGGAGAATTCACCCCTCCACTTT. This gives the protein CASSADRPGLSAENSPLHF.

This CDR3 is CASSHGTSVETQYF. The CDR3 region has the DNA TGTGCCAGCAGCCATGGGACTAGCGTAGAGACCCAGTACTTC. The chain carries TRBV13 and TRBJ2-5, with TRBD2 identical over 10 bases. V trimming: 5 bases; J trimming: 4 bases; junction bases outside the gene matches: 4. Per the germline V gene, CDR1 is PRHDT and CDR2 is FYEKMQ (reference sequence). The CDR3 loop spans 14 amino acids.

The CDR3 DNA reads TGTGCCAGCACCCTCTGGGGGACAGGACACAGGGTCTCTGGAAACACCATATATTTT. Its translation: CASTLWGTGHRVSGNTIYF. The V gene is TRBV7-6, the J gene TRBJ1-3; TRBD1 agrees at 8 bases. V lost 7 bases, J lost 0 bases, and 17 bases stayed unmatched. Germline V gene sequence: CDR1 SGHVS, CDR2 FNYEAQ. The CDR3 is made up of 19 amino acids.

This clone showed up just a few times. This chain links TRBV27 with TRBJ2-2; D gene uncertain. CDR1 is MNHEY, CDR2 SMNVEV, per germline (reference sequence). Trimming removed 8 bases at V and 3 bases at J, with 4 bases between. CDR3 length: 11 residues. DNA of the CDR3: TGTGCCAGCTCCCACACCGGGGAGCTGTTTTTT. Amino acids: CASSHTGELFF.

The chain joins TRBV5-6 to TRBJ2-7; 8 bases match TRBD2. Per the germline V gene, CDR1 is SGHDT and CDR2 is YYEEEE. This CDR3 is 16 amino acids long. Losses at the gene ends were 0 bases for V and 5 bases for J; bases not matched to a gene: 10. The CDR3 DNA reads as TGTGCCAGCAGCTTGGGGCTGAGCGGGAGCTTCGACGAGCAGTACTTC. Protein product: CASSLGLSGSFDEQYF.

This chain links TRBV5-1 with TRBJ1-1; weak D call: TRBD1 (6 bases). The CDR3 is 14 residues long. V shed 4 bases and J shed 1 base, with 11 bases lying between them. The germline V gene has CDR1 SGHRS and CDR2 YFSETQ. This chain's CDR3 is CASSPDRPNTEAFF. Written as DNA, the CDR3 is TGCGCCAGCAGCCCGGACAGACCGAACACTGAAGCTTTCTTT.

This chain connects TRBV5-8 to TRBJ1-6, with TRBD1 as a possible D gene (5 bases). The CDR3 runs to 15 residues. Germline V lookup: CDR1 SGHTS, CDR2 YDEGEE. V dropped 3 bases and J dropped 8 bases, with 15 bases sitting between them. In DNA form, the CDR3 reads TGTGCCAGCAGCTCGAGTGGGGGATCGGATTCACCCCTCCACTTT. Its translation: CASSSSGGSDSPLHF.

The chain joins TRBV29-1 to TRBJ2-2; the match to TRBD1 covers 8 bases. Germline loops: CDR1 SQVTM, CDR2 ANQGSEA. CDR3 length equals 13 residues. V lost 7 bases to trimming and J lost 4 bases; unmatched junction nucleotides: 5. CDR3 in amino acids: CSARTGPTGELFF. CDR3 DNA sequence: TGCAGCGCCAGGACAGGGCCCACCGGGGAGCTGTTTTTT.

The CDR3, as DNA: TGTGCCAGCAGCCCAGACAGGCTGTATCAGCCCCAGCATTTT. Translating it yields CASSPDRLYQPQHF. The chain is built from TRBV7-9 and TRBJ1-5; weak D call: TRBD1 (6 bases). CDR1 SEHNR and CDR2 FQNEAQ come from the germline V gene (reference sequence). CDR3 size: 14 residues. Deletions cut 5 bases from V and 5 bases from J, with 13 bases between.

The chain joins TRBV7-2 to TRBJ1-6, with 7 bases fitting TRBD1. CDR1 SGHTA and CDR2 FQGNSA come from the germline V gene. There are 15 residues in the CDR3. V dropped 5 bases and J dropped 6; count of bases not matched to a gene: 7. Written as DNA, the CDR3 is TGTGCCAGCAGCCGTCGACAGGGCCTTAATTCACCCCTCCACTTT. Protein product: CASSRRQGLNSPLHF.

CDR3 protein: CASLKEGQGNQPQHF. The CDR3 DNA sequence: TGTGCCAGCCTAAAGGAGGGACAGGGTAATCAGCCCCAGCATTTT. V is TRBV2 and J is TRBJ1-5, with 9 nucleotides matching TRBD1. This CDR3 contains 15 residues. Germline V lookup: CDR1 SNHLY, CDR2 FYNNEI. J was trimmed by 4 bases and V by 8 bases; bases with no gene match: 9.